This entry lists 4 T cell receptor beta chains sequenced from one sample in a study of cytomegalovirus exposure and HLA in healthy donors. The table came from immunoSEQ multiplex PCR; TCRdb's copy has only in-frame clones and leaves some out. The sample has a few hundred thousand clones; approximately 88% are singletons. Sequencing was done on a sample of PBMCs. The receptors shown here come from a woman younger than 45 in good health and CMV-seropositive.

The gene calls are TRBV29-1 and TRBJ1-1; D gene uncertain. Between the trimmed V and J ends, which lost 8 bases and 5 bases, there was a span of 12 bases. Germline values: CDR1 SQVTM, CDR2 ANQGSEA. The CDR3 spans 11 residues. CDR3 in DNA: TGCAGCTTTACAGAGTTAACTGAAGCTTTCTTT. Protein: CSFTELTEAFF.

CDR3 region: CASTLRDWNNEQFF. DNA for the CDR3: TGTGCCAGCACCCTCCGGGACTGGAACAATGAGCAGTTCTTC. The rearrangement links TRBV7-9 to TRBJ2-1; tentative D call: TRBD2 (6 bases). The V gene's germline CDR1 is SEHNR and CDR2 FQNEAQ (reference sequence). The V end lost 7 bases, the J end lost 5 bases, and 15 bases lay between the germline ends. The CDR3 has 14 residues.

The gene calls are TRBV15 and TRBJ1-3; TRBD1 matches 9 bases. CDR1 is LNHNV, CDR2 YYDKDF, per germline (reference sequence). Trimming cost V 8 bases and J 0 bases; bases outside gene matches: 11. The CDR3 length is 17 residues. CDR3 protein: CATSRGTGIVSGNTIYF. The DNA of the CDR3 is TGTGCCACCTCCCGTGGGACAGGGATCGTCTCTGGAAACACCATATATTTT.

The rearrangement joins TRBV7-3 to TRBJ2-1, with TRBD2 as a possible D gene (5 bases). Between the trimmed V and J ends, which lost 2 bases and 5 bases, there was a span of 13 bases. In germline, CDR1 is SGHTA, CDR2 FQGTGA. There are 15 residues in the CDR3. The CDR3 sequence: CASSLRVAFDNEQFF. CDR3 nucleotide sequence: TGTGCCAGCAGCTTACGAGTAGCGTTTGACAATGAGCAGTTCTTC.